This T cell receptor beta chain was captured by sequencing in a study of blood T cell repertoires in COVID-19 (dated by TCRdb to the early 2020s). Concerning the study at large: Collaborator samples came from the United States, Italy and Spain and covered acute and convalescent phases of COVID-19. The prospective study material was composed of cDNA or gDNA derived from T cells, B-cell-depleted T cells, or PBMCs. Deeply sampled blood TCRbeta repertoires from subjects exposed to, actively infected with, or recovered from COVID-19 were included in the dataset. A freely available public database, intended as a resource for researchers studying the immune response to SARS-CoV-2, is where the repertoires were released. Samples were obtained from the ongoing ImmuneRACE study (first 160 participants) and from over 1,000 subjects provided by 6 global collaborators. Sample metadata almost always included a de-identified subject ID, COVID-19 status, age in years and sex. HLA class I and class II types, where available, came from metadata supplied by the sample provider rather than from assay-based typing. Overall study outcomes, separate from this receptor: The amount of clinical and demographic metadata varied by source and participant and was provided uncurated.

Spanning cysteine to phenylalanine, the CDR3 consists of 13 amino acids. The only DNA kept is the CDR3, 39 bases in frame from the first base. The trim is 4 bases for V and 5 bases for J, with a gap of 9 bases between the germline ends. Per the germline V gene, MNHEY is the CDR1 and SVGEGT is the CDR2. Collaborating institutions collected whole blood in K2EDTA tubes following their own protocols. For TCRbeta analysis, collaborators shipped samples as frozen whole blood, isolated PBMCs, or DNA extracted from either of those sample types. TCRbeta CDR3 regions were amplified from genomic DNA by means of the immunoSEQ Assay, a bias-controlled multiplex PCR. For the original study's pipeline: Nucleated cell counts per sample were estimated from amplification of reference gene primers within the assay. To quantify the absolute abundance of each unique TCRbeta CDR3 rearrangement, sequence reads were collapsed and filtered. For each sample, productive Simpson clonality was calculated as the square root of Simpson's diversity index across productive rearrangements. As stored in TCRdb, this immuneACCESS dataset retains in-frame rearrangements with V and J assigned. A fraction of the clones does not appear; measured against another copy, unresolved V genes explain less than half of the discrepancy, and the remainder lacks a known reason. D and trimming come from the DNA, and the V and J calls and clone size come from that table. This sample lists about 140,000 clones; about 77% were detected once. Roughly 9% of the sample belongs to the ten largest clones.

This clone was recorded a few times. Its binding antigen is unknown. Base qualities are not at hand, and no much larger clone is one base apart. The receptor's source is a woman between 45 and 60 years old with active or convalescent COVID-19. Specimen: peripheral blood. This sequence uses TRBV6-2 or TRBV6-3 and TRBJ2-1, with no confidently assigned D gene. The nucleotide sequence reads TGTGCCAGCAGTTCAGGCAGAAACAATGAGCAGTTCTTC. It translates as CASSSGRNNEQFF.